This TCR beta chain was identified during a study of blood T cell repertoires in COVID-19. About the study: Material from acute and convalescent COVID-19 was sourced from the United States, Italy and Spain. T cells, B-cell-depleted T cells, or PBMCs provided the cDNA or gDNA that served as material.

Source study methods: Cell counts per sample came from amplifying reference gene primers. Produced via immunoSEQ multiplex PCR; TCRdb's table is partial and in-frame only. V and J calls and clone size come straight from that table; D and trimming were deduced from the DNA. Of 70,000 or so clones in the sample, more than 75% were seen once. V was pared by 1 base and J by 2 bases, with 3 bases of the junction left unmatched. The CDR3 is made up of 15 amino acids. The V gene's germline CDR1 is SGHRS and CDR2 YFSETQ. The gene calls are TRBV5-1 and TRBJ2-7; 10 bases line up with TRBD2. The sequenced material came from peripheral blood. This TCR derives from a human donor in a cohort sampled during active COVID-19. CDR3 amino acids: CASSLTSGAAYEQYF. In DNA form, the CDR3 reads TGCGCCAGCAGCTTGACTAGCGGGGCTGCCTACGAGCAGTACTTC.